The 19 T cell receptor beta chains reported below all come from one sample, sequenced in a study of T-cell reconstitution after alpha-beta-depleted transplantation in children. Unique molecular identifiers were used to barcode this TCRbeta library. Via MiXCR, TCRdb re-called the PCR reads, giving one row per CDR3 protein. The data hold 500,000 to 600,000 distinct CDR3 sequences, with 30% to 35% observed a single time. The sample here was PBMCs from the stem cell graft donor, taken from the stem cell graft. These receptors originate from a human donor who donated a stem cell graft to a child with aplastic anemia.

The chain links TRBV5-1 to TRBJ2-1, with TRBD2 matching over 14 bases. This CDR3 region has 17 residues. CDR1 is SGHRS, CDR2 YFSETQ, per germline. V was clipped by 4 bases and J by 6 bases; unmatched bases: 9. In DNA form, the CDR3 reads TGCGCCAGCAGCGATCCGGGACTAGCGGGAGTGGTCAATGAGCAGTTCTTC. The encoded protein is CASSDPGLAGVVNEQFF.

The chain employs TRBV12-3 or TRBV12-4 and TRBJ2-4; 7 nucleotides match TRBD1. CDR3 length equals 13 residues. V trimming: 6 bases; J trimming: 8 bases; junction bases outside the gene matches: 7. In nucleotides, the CDR3 is TGTGCCAGCAGGCCCGACAGGGTGGACATTCAGTACTTC. Protein: CASRPDRVDIQYF.

This clonotype showed up just a few times. The chain links TRBV18 to TRBJ2-7, with D unclear. The CDR3 runs to 12 residues. Trimming left V 2 bases short and J 4 bases short, with 6 bases between. Germline CDR1 reads KGHSH; CDR2 reads LQKENI. CDR3 coding DNA: TGTGCCAGCTCACCATCAGAATACGAGCAGTACGTC. This encodes CASSPSEYEQYV.

This chain connects TRBV5-3 to TRBJ1-1; D unresolved. TRBV5-3 is annotated as an ORF whose role is uncertain. V lost 0 bases and J lost 0, with 3 bases in between. The CDR3 sequence is 13 residues long. CDR3: CARSLAVNTEAFF. CDR3 DNA: TGTGCCAGAAGCTTGGCGGTGAACACTGAAGCTTTCTTT.

V usage is TRBV20-1 and J usage is TRBJ1-5, with D perhaps TRBD1 (6 bases). Between the trimmed V and J ends, which lost 3 bases and 2 bases, there was a span of 14 bases. The CDR3 has 15 amino acids. From germline, CDR1 is DFQATT and CDR2 SNEGSKA (reference sequence). CDR3 sequence (DNA): TGCAGTGCTAGGGGGGCAGGGTGGCGCAATCAGCCCCAGCATTTT. It yields the protein CSARGAGWRNQPQHF.

This clonotype was observed once. The DNA for the CDR3 is TGCGCCAGCAGCCCCTGGACAGACAACACTGAAGCTTTCTTT. Residues: CASSPWTDNTEAFF. The V gene is TRBV5-1, the J gene TRBJ1-1; TRBD1 might be the D (6 bases). The V end lost 4 bases, the J end lost 2 bases, and 12 bases lay between the germline ends. Looked up from germline, CDR1 is SGHRS and CDR2 is YFSETQ. The CDR3 sequence is 14 residues long.

This clonotype was counted between two and nine times. The chain has TRBV6-4 and TRBJ2-3; D assignment may be TRBD1 or TRBD2 (5 bases each). Germline loops: CDR1 MRHNA, CDR2 SNTAGT. The CDR3 has 17 amino acids. Trimming left V 4 bases short and J 2 bases short, with 19 bases between. The CDR3 nucleotides read TGTGCCAGCAGTGTAACCCCGATCAGGGACCACACAGATACGCAGTATTTT. It codes for CASSVTPIRDHTDTQYF.

The rearrangement uses TRBV6-2 or TRBV6-3 and TRBJ2-7, with 10 bases that match TRBD2. CDR1 MNHEY and CDR2 SVGEGT come from the germline V gene. Trimming took 4 bases from V and 7 from J; bases not matched to a gene: 13. This CDR3 region has 16 residues. CDR3 protein: CASSSQRASGRGEQYV. CDR3 bases: TGTGCCAGCAGTTCCCAACGTGCTAGCGGGAGAGGAGAGCAGTACGTC.

This clonotype was seen a handful of times. The V and J genes are TRBV7-2 and TRBJ1-2, with a possible D match to TRBD1 (5 bases). Germline V CDR1 and CDR2: SGHTA, FQGNSA. V lost 5 bases, J lost 8 bases, and 12 bases lay in between. CDR3 length: 12 amino acids. CDR3 coding DNA: TGTGCCAGCAGCCCTGGGGACGACGGCTACACCTTC. It encodes CASSPGDDGYTF.

The gene calls are TRBV18 and TRBJ2-1; 8 bases match TRBD1. Germline V gene sequence: CDR1 KGHSH, CDR2 LQKENI. The trim removed 3 bases at V and 6 bases at J, leaving 16 bases unmatched. The CDR3 has 18 amino acids. The CDR3 protein is CASSPSGRLSRGLNEQFF. The CDR3 DNA follows: TGTGCCAGCTCACCGAGTGGTCGTTTGAGCAGGGGGCTCAATGAGCAGTTCTTC.

This clonotype was counted only a few times. The genes are TRBV12-3 or TRBV12-4 and TRBJ1-6, with 9 nucleotides matching TRBD1. The CDR3 is 14 amino acids. After removal of 6 bases from V and 10 bases from J, the junction contained 7 bases not matched to a gene. CDR3 region: CASSRGTGISPLHF. In DNA, the CDR3 is TGTGCCAGCAGCCGGGGGACAGGGATATCACCCCTCCACTTT.

The chain joins TRBV5-5 to TRBJ2-3, with D perhaps matching TRBD1 (6 bases). In germline, CDR1 is SGHKS, CDR2 YYEKEE (reference sequence). This CDR3 spans 14 amino acids. Trimming removed 4 bases at V and 4 bases at J, with 13 bases between. CDR3: CASSPGAPADTQYF. CDR3 sequence (DNA): TGTGCCAGCAGCCCAGGGGCCCCAGCAGATACGCAGTATTTT.

The chain joins TRBV29-1 to TRBJ2-3, with D tentatively TRBD1 (5 bases). Per the germline V gene, CDR1 is SQVTM and CDR2 is ANQGSEA. Trimming removed 1 base at V and 1 base at J, with 18 bases between. The CDR3 extends over 17 amino acids. The CDR3 loop is CSVEGVRQGLRTDTQYF. The CDR3 coding sequence is TGCAGCGTTGAAGGGGTACGGCAGGGTCTACGCACAGATACGCAGTATTTT.

In the case of this clonotype: A much bigger clone sits one base away, suggesting this may be a read error. The V call is TRBV10-3, the J call TRBJ2-3; 7 bases are shared with TRBD1. J was trimmed by 1 base and V by 2 bases; bases with no gene match: 0. Looked up from germline, CDR1 is ENHRY and CDR2 is SYGVKD. The CDR3 extends over 14 amino acids. The DNA for the CDR3 is TGTGCCATCAGTGAGGGACAGGGCACAGATACGCAGTATTTT. Its translation is CAISEGQGTDTQYF.

This clonotype was observed a handful of times. J is TRBJ2-2 and V is TRBV20-1; D is possibly TRBD2 (5 bases). The CDR3 is made up of 16 amino acids. Germline V gene lookup returns CDR1 DFQATT and CDR2 SNEGSKA (reference sequence). Trimming shortened V by 1 base and J by 3 bases, and 15 bases separated the two germline ends. The CDR3 DNA reads as TGCAGTGCTAGAGGGCGAGGAATCGGGGACACCGGGGAGCTGTTTTTT. It translates to CSARGRGIGDTGELFF.

The rearrangement joins TRBV29-1 to TRBJ2-3, with 9 bases that match TRBD2. The germline gives CDR1 SQVTM, CDR2 ANQGSEA. This CDR3 has 14 amino acids. J gave up 6 bases and V 4 bases, and 8 bases lay outside the gene matches. The chain's CDR3 is CSVAGREGRDTQYF. CDR3 sequence (DNA): TGCAGCGTTGCTGGGCGGGAGGGGAGGGATACGCAGTATTTT.

Only a few counts were recorded for this clonotype. The chain is built from TRBV29-1 and TRBJ1-4; possibly TRBD1 for D (5 bases). Per the germline V gene, CDR1 is SQVTM and CDR2 is ANQGSEA. CDR3 length: 13 residues. Trimming removed 7 bases at V and 3 bases at J, with 12 bases between. The CDR3 sequence: CSGTWGANEKLFF. CDR3 nucleotides: TGCAGCGGGACTTGGGGCGCTAATGAAAAACTGTTTTTT.

This clonotype was recorded a few times. V usage is TRBV29-1 and J usage is TRBJ2-5; TRBD1 is a possible D gene (6 bases). The germline CDR1 and CDR2 sequences are SQVTM and ANQGSEA. This CDR3 is built from 13 residues. Trimming cost V 7 bases and J 5 bases, with 17 bases left between them. CDR3 DNA: TGCAGCGCCGGACAGAGGGTTAGGGAGACCCAGTACTTC. This codes for CSAGQRVRETQYF.

The J gene is TRBJ2-2, the V gene TRBV14, with TRBD1 as a possible D gene (5 bases). V was pared by 4 bases and J by 4 bases, with 7 bases between. The CDR3 extends over 13 amino acids. The germline V gene encodes CDR1 SGHDN and CDR2 FVKESK. This CDR3 reads CASSPRATGELFF. The CDR3 nucleotides read TGTGCCAGCAGCCCCAGGGCCACCGGGGAGCTGTTTTTT.